This T cell receptor (beta chain) was identified in a study of post-analysis software for immune sequencing data. The overall study: The cohort encompassed relapsing-remitting, secondary progressive and progressive-relapsing multiple sclerosis disease courses. The study, taken as a whole, reports: TRBV5-6, TRBV5-1 and TRBV20-1 belonged to a set of five TRBV segments that were more frequent in patients than controls. Normalized Chao1 diversity was significantly lower in multiple sclerosis patients than in controls.

Unique molecular identifiers had been added to the TCR beta cDNA libraries. TCRdb processed the PCR reads anew with MiXCR; each CDR3 protein has one entry. The sample lists around 180,000 distinct CDR3 sequences; approximately 28% were seen once. This clonotype appeared many times. Its antigen is unidentified. J lost 1 base, V lost 7 bases, and 12 bases had no gene match. The germline V gene has CDR1 PRHDT and CDR2 FYEKMQ (reference sequence). This CDR3 has 17 amino acids. The chain links TRBV13 to TRBJ1-1, with 10 bases fitting TRBD1. The sequencing input was blood. The receptor's source is a girl between 10 and 17 years old with multiple sclerosis. In DNA form, the CDR3 reads TGTGCCAGCACCCGACGACAGGGGGCTTTCGGGAACACTGAAGCTTTCTTT. Protein: CASTRRQGAFGNTEAFF.